This is a list of T cell receptor beta chains from one sample in a study of breast tumors, draining lymph nodes, adjacent tissues. TCRdb processed the multiplex PCR reads anew with MiXCR; each CDR3 protein has one entry. The sample has about 100,000 distinct CDR3 sequences, over 20% seen once. The sequencing sample was made of axillary lymph node tissue. These receptors came from a female donor with breast cancer. Some clones in this sample may be carry-over from other donors' samples. CDR3s include the opening cysteine and the closing phenylalanine or tryptophan. The D gene is left open where the match is weak. Only part of the rows carry a size: once, few, many, or a class if the clone is expanded.

CSARAHSGRALTDTQYF,TGCAGTGCTAGAGCCCATAGCGGGAGGGCCCTTACAGATACGCAGTATTTT,TRBJ2-3,TRBD2,TRBV20-1,many
CASRTGAAQQYF,TGTGCCAGCAGAACAGGGGCTGCTCAGCAGTACTTC,TRBJ2-7,TRBD1,TRBV6-5,many
CASSSQGGTDLNQHF,TGTGCCAGCAGCTCCCAAGGCGGGACGGACCTTAACCAGCATTTT,TRBJ1-5,-,TRBV7-8,medium-sized
CASSEQGQGNYGYTF,TGTGCCAGCAGTGAACAGGGACAGGGAAACTATGGCTACACCTTC,TRBJ1-2,TRBD1,TRBV2,many
CASGLSGFRSDTQYF,TGTGCCAGCGGGCTATCTGGGTTCCGATCGGATACGCAGTATTTT,TRBJ2-3,-,TRBV28,many
CASREVAGAQWFF,TGTGCCAGCAGGGAGGTAGCGGGAGCACAATGGTTCTTC,TRBJ2-1,TRBD2,TRBV2,many
CASSQRSSYEQYF,TGTGCCAGCAGCCAAAGGAGTTCCTACGAGCAGTACTTC,TRBJ2-7,-,TRBV3-1,many
CASSLNPSPGGEPSTDTQYF,TGTGCCAGCAGCTTAAACCCCTCTCCGGGGGGGGAGCCTAGCACAGATACGCAGTATTTT,TRBJ2-3,TRBD2,TRBV7-3,many
CASSVGAYEQYF,TGTGCCAGCAGTGTTGGTGCCTACGAGCAGTACTTC,TRBJ2-7,-,TRBV2,many
CASSLATETYEQYF,TGCGCCAGCAGCTTGGCCACAGAAACCTACGAGCAGTACTTC,TRBJ2-7,-,TRBV5-1,many
CASSQIVARGGTGELFF,TGCGCCAGCAGCCAAATCGTGGCGCGTGGCGGGACCGGGGAGCTGTTTTTT,TRBJ2-2,-,TRBV4-1,many
CASSFLGQETQYF,TGTGCCAGCAGTTTTTTAGGACAAGAGACCCAGTACTTC,TRBJ2-5,-,TRBV12-3/TRBV12-4,many
CASSQGAGGAGELFF,TGTGCCAGCAGCCAAGGGGCGGGAGGCGCCGGGGAGCTGTTTTTT,TRBJ2-2,TRBD2,TRBV3-1,many
CSVGRKSMNTEAFF,TGCAGCGTGGGGAGAAAGTCTATGAACACTGAAGCTTTCTTT,TRBJ1-1,-,TRBV29-1,-
CASSQGIGGNGGTQYF,TGTGCCAGCAGCCAAGGTATAGGAGGAAACGGTGGGACCCAGTACTTC,TRBJ2-5,-,TRBV3-1,-
CASGLGRTGTDTQYF,TGTGCTAGTGGTTTGGGGCGGACAGGGACAGATACGCAGTATTTT,TRBJ2-3,TRBD1,TRBV12-5,-
CSAGDTQKVYNEQFF,TGCAGTGCTGGGGACACCCAGAAGGTCTACAATGAGCAGTTCTTC,TRBJ2-1,-,TRBV20-1,many
CAGSLYRVASYGYTF,TGTGCCGGCAGCTTGTATCGGGTGGCTTCCTATGGCTACACCTTC,TRBJ1-2,-,TRBV5-6,-
CSARRGAGSYEQYF,TGCAGCGCCCGTAGGGGGGCTGGTTCCTACGAGCAGTACTTC,TRBJ2-7,-,TRBV29-1,many
CATEQGRGNQPQHF,TGTGCCACCGAACAGGGTCGTGGCAATCAGCCCCAGCATTTT,TRBJ1-5,-,TRBV10-3,many
CATRSGSHWNEQFF,TGTGCCACAAGGAGCGGGAGTCACTGGAATGAGCAGTTCTTC,TRBJ2-1,TRBD2,TRBV19,many
CAISEPAGKLFF,TGTGCCATCAGTGAGCCGGCCGGAAAACTGTTTTTT,TRBJ1-4,-,TRBV10-3,many
CSAGRGDEQYF,TGCAGTGCTGGACGGGGAGACGAGCAGTACTTC,TRBJ2-7,-,TRBV20-1,many
CANSLVEEDTQYF,TGTGCCAACAGCTTAGTGGAAGAAGATACGCAGTATTTT,TRBJ2-3,-,TRBV7-9,-
CASSLEELRRTGRHEQYF,TGCGCCAGCAGCTTGGAGGAATTACGACGGACAGGTCGCCACGAGCAGTACTTC,TRBJ2-7,TRBD1,TRBV5-1,many
CDCSYLGEQYF,TGTGACTGCAGCTACCTGGGGGAGCAGTACTTC,TRBJ2-7,-,TRBV7-9,-
CASRRKGEGGTSTDTQYF,TGTGCCAGTAGACGCAAGGGAGAGGGAGGGACTAGCACAGATACGCAGTATTTT,TRBJ2-3,TRBD2,TRBV19,many
CASSLGRGPSGANVLTF,TGTGCCAGCAGCTTAGGCAGGGGGCCCTCTGGGGCCAACGTCCTGACTTTC,TRBJ2-6,TRBD1,TRBV13,few
CASSLGAGTQETQYF,TGCGCCAGCAGCTTGGGGGCGGGGACCCAAGAGACCCAGTACTTC,TRBJ2-5,-,TRBV5-1,-
CASSPLARADSNQPQHF,TGTGCCAGCAGCCCACTCGCCAGGGCTGATAGCAATCAGCCCCAGCATTTT,TRBJ1-5,-,TRBV16,many
CASTQMGLSTDTQYF,TGTGCCAGCACCCAAATGGGTCTGAGCACAGATACGCAGTATTTT,TRBJ2-3,-,TRBV7-3,many
CASSLVHRGRGGYTF,TGTGCCAGCAGCTTAGTCCACAGGGGGCGCGGTGGCTACACCTTC,TRBJ1-2,TRBD1,TRBV7-2,many
CASRGGWGSSYEQYF,TGTGCCAGCAGGGGAGGGTGGGGAAGCTCCTACGAGCAGTACTTC,TRBJ2-7,TRBD2,TRBV3-1,-
CSALEGTSGYEQYF,TGCAGTGCGCTAGAGGGGACTAGCGGCTACGAGCAGTACTTC,TRBJ2-7,TRBD2,TRBV20-1,many
CASSLTTGGNEQFF,TGCGCCAGCAGCTTGACGACAGGAGGCAATGAGCAGTTCTTC,TRBJ2-1,-,TRBV5-1,many
CASSFPARAPYNEQFF,TGTGCCAGCAGCTTCCCCGCTAGGGCCCCCTACAATGAGCAGTTCTTC,TRBJ2-1,-,TRBV7-9,many
CAWGISSYEQYF,TGTGCCTGGGGTATTAGCTCCTACGAGCAGTACTTC,TRBJ2-7,-,TRBV30,many
CASSIGSGTGELFF,TGTGCCAGTAGTATCGGCAGCGGCACCGGGGAGCTGTTTTTT,TRBJ2-2,-,TRBV19,many
CASSLPGRGELFF,TGTGCCAGCAGCTTACCGGGTCGCGGGGAGCTGTTTTTT,TRBJ2-2,-,TRBV11-2,-
CASSPDVSSYNEQFF,TGTGCCAGCAGTCCAGACGTAAGCTCCTACAATGAGCAGTTCTTC,TRBJ2-1,-,TRBV27,-
CASSPGTGGYEQYF,TGCGCCAGCAGCCCGGGGACAGGGGGCTACGAGCAGTACTTC,TRBJ2-7,TRBD1,TRBV18,many
CSATLRAPKRFF,TGCAGTGCCACCCTCCGGGCCCCGAAGAGGTTCTTC,TRBJ2-1,-,TRBV20-1,many
CASSPTPSSNYGYTF,TGTGCCAGCAGCCCCACCCCATCAAGTAACTATGGCTACACCTTC,TRBJ1-2,-,TRBV5-4,many
CASTTGEVSPLHF,TGCGCCAGCACAACAGGGGAGGTTTCACCCCTCCACTTT,TRBJ1-6,TRBD1,TRBV10-2,many
CASSPHTYTKGMNTEAFF,TGTGCCAGCAGCCCCCACACTTACACTAAGGGCATGAACACTGAAGCTTTCTTT,TRBJ1-1,-,TRBV7-9,-
CSGAGTLWGEQYF,TGCAGTGGGGCGGGGACGTTATGGGGCGAGCAGTACTTC,TRBJ2-7,-,TRBV20-1,many
CASSQGFVGWNNEQFF,TGTGCCAGCAGCCAAGGGTTTGTAGGTTGGAACAATGAGCAGTTCTTC,TRBJ2-1,-,TRBV4-2,many
CASSLAHRTNYEQYF,TGTGCCAGCAGCTTAGCGCATAGGACCAACTACGAGCAGTACTTC,TRBJ2-7,-,TRBV7-2,many
CATSGSNYGYTF,TGTGCCACCAGTGGTTCTAACTATGGCTACACCTTC,TRBJ1-2,-,TRBV24-1,many
CASRVWGGKETQYF,TGTGCCAGCCGAGTTTGGGGAGGGAAAGAGACCCAGTACTTC,TRBJ2-5,TRBD2,TRBV7-2,many
CASSHADRNPPDTQYF,TGCGCCAGCAGCCATGCGGACCGAAACCCCCCAGATACGCAGTATTTT,TRBJ2-3,-,TRBV4-1,many